The 2 T cell receptor beta chains reported below all come from one sample, sequenced in a study of monozygotic twins with inflammatory bowel disease. With the 5' RACE reads reprocessed, TCRdb shows one record per CDR3 protein and no DNA. The sample table includes more than 300,000 distinct CDR3 sequences. The sample comprised blood. All receptors come from a human donor with ulcerative colitis or Crohn's disease, or a healthy co-twin of an affected twin (not recorded which).

The chain is built from TRBV5-1 and TRBJ2-1; TCRdb returns TRBD2, unconfirmable since there is no DNA. Germline CDR1 and CDR2: SGHRS and YFSETQ. The CDR3 totals 16 residues. CDR3 protein: CASSPPASGGANEQFF.

The genes are TRBV7-3 and TRBJ2-1; as DNA is missing, the TRBD1 call by TCRdb cannot be tested. CDR1 SGHTA and CDR2 FQGTGA come from the germline V gene. This CDR3 has 15 residues. This CDR3 is CASSQDRGLQGEQFF.